These 21 T cell receptor beta chains were all obtained from the same sample, sequenced in a study of neoadjuvant anti-PD-1 for oral cavity cancer. Time point described: after neoadjuvant nivolumab, at surgical resection. Repertoires were generated with immunoSEQ multiplex PCR, while TCRdb's copy carries only in-frame clones and drops some. The sample contains 25,000 to 40,000 clones, 80% of which appear only once. This specimen was PBMCs, taken after nivolumab (anti-PD-1) treatment. Receptors were obtained from a person between 35 and 79 years old with oral cavity squamous cell carcinoma.

The V and J genes are TRBV2 and TRBJ2-1; 7 bases agree with TRBD2. This CDR3 is 13 amino acids long. From germline, CDR1 is SNHLY and CDR2 FYNNEI. The ends lost 5 bases at V and 9 bases at J; junction bases unmatched: 7. Written as DNA, the CDR3 is TGTGCCAGCAGTTATCTCCGGGGGGTTGAGCAGTTCTTC. It yields the protein CASSYLRGVEQFF.

Written as DNA, the CDR3 is TGTGCCAGCAGAGCCGACAGGGTGGCTGGAAACACCATATATTTT. This translates into CASRADRVAGNTIYF. The J gene is TRBJ1-3, the V gene TRBV6-5; 7 bases are shared with TRBD1. V lost 6 bases to trimming and J lost 2 bases; unmatched junction nucleotides: 7. Germline CDR1 is MNHEY and CDR2 is SVGAGI. The CDR3 loop spans 15 amino acids.

The chain links TRBV7-2 to TRBJ1-3; D possibly corresponds to TRBD1 (6 bases). Germline CDR1 reads SGHTA; CDR2 reads FQGNSA. The CDR3 totals 15 residues. V was pared by 4 bases and J by 3 bases, with 13 bases between. CDR3 residues: CASSWDLQGGNTIYF. Written as DNA, the CDR3 is TGTGCCAGCAGCTGGGACCTACAGGGTGGAAACACCATATATTTT.

The V call is TRBV7-9, the J call TRBJ1-2; 9 nucleotides align to TRBD1. Germline-derived CDR1 and CDR2 are SEHNR and FQNEAQ (reference sequence). V shed 4 bases, J shed 3 bases, and the junction held 3 bases outside the gene matches. This CDR3 contains 14 residues. CDR3 amino acids: CASSWTGVDYGYTF. For the CDR3, the DNA is TGTGCCAGCAGCTGGACAGGGGTCGACTATGGCTACACCTTC.

J is TRBJ1-3 and V is TRBV11-2; the D is unclear. The V end was cut by 5 bases, the J end by 0 bases, with 8 bases between. CDR1 is SGHAT and CDR2 is FQNNGV in the germline V gene. The length of the CDR3 is 14 residues. CDR3 amino acids: CASSPGSSGNTIYF. CDR3 nucleotide sequence: TGTGCCAGCAGCCCCGGGAGCTCTGGAAACACCATATATTTT.

The CDR3 sequence is CASSRGGENTEAFF. The CDR3 bases are TGTGCCAGCAGCCGCGGGGGGGAGAACACTGAAGCTTTCTTT. J is TRBJ1-1 and V is TRBV6-1, with D tentatively TRBD1 (5 bases). Germline CDR1 is MNHNS and CDR2 is SASEGT. The V end was cut by 6 bases, the J end by 1 base, with 12 bases between. The CDR3 has 14 amino acids.

This clone was detected once. The chain is built from TRBV9 and TRBJ1-1; TRBD1 matches 7 bases. V lost 3 bases and J lost 2; bases outside the gene matches: 7. This CDR3 region has 15 residues. Germline loops: CDR1 SGDLS, CDR2 YYNGEE. CDR3 nucleotides: TGTGCCAGCAGCGCCTTGGGACAGCAAAACACTGAAGCTTTCTTT. Its translation is CASSALGQQNTEAFF.

This sequence joins TRBV18 and TRBJ2-6; TRBD1 agrees at 10 bases. There are 20 residues in the CDR3. Germline V lookup: CDR1 KGHSH, CDR2 LQKENI. The V gene end was trimmed by 3 bases and the J gene end by 0 bases; junction bases not matched to a gene: 11. The CDR3 region has the DNA TGTGCCAGCTCACCTATTACGGCGCGACAGGGGGCCTCTGGGGCCAACGTCCTGACTTTC. This codes for CASSPITARQGASGANVLTF.

The gene calls are TRBV18 and TRBJ1-1, with TRBD1 matching over 7 bases. Per the germline V gene, CDR1 is KGHSH and CDR2 is LQKENI. The CDR3 extends over 15 amino acids. V shed 6 bases, J shed 0 bases, and the junction held 7 bases outside the gene matches. CDR3 region: CASSLSDRLNTEAFF. DNA for the CDR3: TGTGCCAGCTCCCTCTCGGACAGGTTGAACACTGAAGCTTTCTTT.

The chain uses TRBV30 and TRBJ2-7; D is uncertain. This CDR3 spans 13 amino acids. V dropped 6 bases and J dropped 3 bases, with 15 bases sitting between them. Germline CDR1 GTSNPN, CDR2 SVGIG (reference sequence). The DNA of the CDR3 is TGTGCCTGCCATAAGAAGACAAACTACGAGCAGTACTTC. Protein sequence: CACHKKTNYEQYF. The whole variable domain, remainder taken from reference TRBV30 and TRBJ2-7, is SQTIHQWPATLVQPVGSPLSLECTVEGTSNPNLYWYRQAAGRGLQLLFYSVGIGQISSEVPQNLSASRPQDRQFILSSKKLLLSDSGFYLCACHKKTNYEQYFGPGTRLTVT.

The chain is built from TRBV7-9 and TRBJ2-2, with a weak D call TRBD1 (6 bases). From germline, CDR1 is SEHNR and CDR2 FQNEAQ (reference sequence). There are 15 residues in the CDR3. Deletions cut 3 bases from V and 3 bases from J, with 11 bases between. CDR3 region: CASSLGAPDTGELFF. The CDR3 DNA sequence: TGTGCCAGCAGCTTGGGGGCTCCGGACACCGGGGAGCTGTTTTTT.

The chain carries TRBV10-2 and TRBJ2-3; 9 nucleotides align to TRBD1. The germline V gene has CDR1 WSHSY and CDR2 SAAADI. After removal of 4 bases from V and 4 bases from J, the junction contained 6 bases not matched to a gene. This CDR3 is built from 15 residues. CDR3 protein: CASSVTGGEADTQYF. CDR3 DNA: TGCGCCAGCAGTGTGACAGGGGGAGAGGCAGATACGCAGTATTTT.

The rearrangement links TRBV7-8 to TRBJ2-3; no clear D. The CDR3 sequence is 14 residues long. Germline V CDR1 and CDR2: SGHVS, FQNEAQ. V lost 2 bases, J lost 2 bases, and 8 bases lay in between. The CDR3 here is CASSLIRSTDTQYF. For the CDR3, the DNA is TGTGCCAGCAGCTTAATCAGGTCCACAGATACGCAGTATTTT. Combining the CDR3 with reference TRBV7-8 and TRBJ2-3 gives the whole variable domain GAGVSQSPRYKVAKRGQDVALRCDPISGHVSLFWYQQALGQGPEFLTYFQNEAQLDKSGLPSDRFFAERPEGSVSTLKIQRTQQEDSAVYLCASSLIRSTDTQYFGPGTRLTVL.

The V and J genes are TRBV6-6 and TRBJ2-4, with 12 bases matching TRBD1. The CDR3 is made up of 16 amino acids. The trim removed 5 bases at V and 8 bases at J, leaving 10 bases unmatched. Germline V gene data show CDR1 as MNHNY and CDR2 as SVGAGI (reference sequence). CDR3 residues: CASSGGTGGGLDIQYF. CDR3 DNA: TGTGCCAGCAGTGGAGGGACAGGGGGCGGGTTAGACATTCAGTACTTC.

The V gene is TRBV7-2, the J gene TRBJ2-3, with TRBD2 identical over 12 bases. Germline V CDR1 and CDR2: SGHTA, FQGNSA. V was clipped by 1 base and J by 6 bases; unmatched bases: 14. The CDR3 runs to 19 residues. DNA for the CDR3: TGTGCCAGCAGCTTAGTAGCCCTCGGGGCTAGCGGGGGGGCGGATACGCAGTATTTT. Translating it yields CASSLVALGASGGADTQYF.

The rearrangement uses TRBV19 and TRBJ1-1; D may be TRBD1 (5 bases). V shed 6 bases and J shed 8 bases, with 22 bases lying between them. This CDR3 comprises 15 residues. Germline V gene data show CDR1 as LNHDA and CDR2 as SQIVND (reference sequence). This chain's CDR3 is CASRTDSYRSSEAFF. Here the CDR3 DNA reads TGTGCCAGTAGGACGGATTCCTACAGGAGTTCGGAAGCTTTCTTT.

V and J are TRBV6-5 and TRBJ1-6; a weak D match, TRBD1 (6 bases). V was clipped by 4 bases and J by 10 bases, with 14 bases between them. CDR1 and CDR2 from the germline V gene are MNHEY and SVGAGI. The CDR3 length is 14 residues. This CDR3 reads CASSSRRGGSPLHF. CDR3 coding DNA: TGTGCCAGCAGTTCCAGACGGGGGGGCTCACCCCTCCACTTT.

V gene TRBV15 combines with J gene TRBJ2-6; tentatively, D is TRBD2 (5 bases). Germline V gene sequence: CDR1 LNHNV, CDR2 YYDKDF (reference sequence). The CDR3 is 16 amino acids. Trimming stripped 4 bases from V and 0 bases from J, with 10 bases between. The CDR3 nucleotides read TGTGCCACCAGCAACGGACTGAACTCTGGGGCCAACGTCCTGACTTTC. Protein product: CATSNGLNSGANVLTF.

CDR3 amino acids: CASSEAGAEEKLFF. CDR3 bases: TGTGCCAGCAGTGAAGCAGGGGCCGAGGAAAAACTGTTTTTT. J is TRBJ1-4 and V is TRBV6-1; a weak D match, TRBD1 (5 bases). Looked up from germline, CDR1 is MNHNS and CDR2 is SASEGT. Trimming took off 0 bases at V and 8 bases at J, with 10 bases between the two ends. The CDR3 extends over 14 amino acids.

This chain links TRBV29-1 with TRBJ2-3; the D is unclear. Germline V CDR1 and CDR2: SQVTM, ANQGSEA. The CDR3 sequence is 13 residues long. The V end lost 2 bases, the J end lost 2 bases, and 8 bases lay between the germline ends. CDR3 nucleotides: TGCAGCGTTGAAAGACACGTCACAGATACGCAGTATTTT. This codes for CSVERHVTDTQYF.

The chain combines TRBV7-2 with TRBJ1-4, with 9 bases identical to TRBD1. Trimming took 3 bases from V and 2 from J; bases not matched to a gene: 10. The CDR3 runs to 18 residues. Germline V gene lookup returns CDR1 SGHTA and CDR2 FQGNSA. As DNA, the CDR3 is TGTGCCAGCAGCTTCCCGGGACAGGGAAAGACTACTAATGAAAAACTGTTTTTT. Amino acid sequence: CASSFPGQGKTTNEKLFF. Based on the CDR3 plus reference TRBV7-2 and TRBJ1-4, the full variable domain is GAGVSQSPSNKVTEKGKDVELRCDPISGHTALYWYRQSLGQGLEFLIYFQGNSAPDKSGLPSDRFSAERTGGSVSTLTIQRTQQEDSAVYLCASSFPGQGKTTNEKLFFGSGTQLSVL.